This TCR beta chain was captured by sequencing in a study of blood T cell repertoires in COVID-19. The wider study: In each case, the material was cDNA or gDNA derived from T cells, B-cell-depleted T cells, or PBMCs.

Participant-given clinical history determined each cohort assignment. Donors in Cohort 3 who had recovered were those with two negative PCRs, healthcare professional clearance, or resolution of their symptoms. In germline, CDR1 is WSHSY, CDR2 SAAADI. After removal of 2 bases from V and 2 bases from J, the junction contained 28 bases not matched to a gene. This CDR3 region has 23 residues. Authors' analysis steps: Reference gene primers were amplified, and this amplification served to estimate nucleated cell counts. Profiling relied on immunoSEQ multiplex PCR, and the TCRdb table lists in-frame clones only, not all of them. V, J and clone size were drawn from that table, and D and trimming were deduced from the DNA. The data show approximately 200,000 clones, 70% to 90% seen once.

The genes are TRBV10-2 and TRBJ2-7; 9 bases are shared with TRBD2. The receptor comes from a man under 40 who had recovered from COVID-19. The sequenced material came from PBMCs or T cells enriched from blood (not recorded which). In DNA, the CDR3 is TGCGCCAGCAGTGAGAGGTTGATTGGCCCTGGTGTCGGCGGGAGGGACCATCCCTACGAGCAGTACTTC. It translates to CASSERLIGPGVGGRDHPYEQYF.